The 12 T cell receptor beta chains below were found in one sample sequenced in a study of T cell responses to AZD1222 COVID-19 vaccine. The assay was immunoSEQ multiplex PCR, and TCRdb's table has in-frame clones only and misses some. The repertoire holds under 170,000 clones, with 80% to 95% as singletons. This specimen consisted of peripheral blood, obtained 28 days after the second AZD1222 dose. These receptors all come from an adult who received the AZD1222 COVID-19 vaccine.

Notes on this clone: One end of the junction is discordant with germline, which a read error may explain. The chain combines TRBV6-1 with TRBJ2-7, with D tentatively TRBD1 or TRBD2 (5 bases each). The germline V gene encodes CDR1 MNHNS and CDR2 SASEGT. The CDR3 is 14 residues long. CDR3 nucleotide sequence: TGTGCCGGCAGTGAGGGGACGGCACGTCACGAGCAGTACTTC. Amino acid sequence: CAGSEGTARHEQYF.

In this sample, this clone turned up once. The CDR3 nucleotides are TGTGCCAGCAGCTTATCGGGGAACACCGGGGAGCTGTTTTTT. Translating gives CASSLSGNTGELFF. This rearrangement joins TRBV7-9 to TRBJ2-2, with unresolved D. V lost 2 bases, J lost 1 base, and 5 bases lay in between. The V gene's germline CDR1 is SEHNR and CDR2 FQNEAQ (reference sequence). The CDR3 loop spans 14 amino acids.

The DNA of the CDR3 is TGCGCCAGCAGTGAGAGGGGGCTAGCGGGAGTGAACGAGCAGTACTTC. This gives the protein CASSERGLAGVNEQYF. This chain links TRBV10-1 with TRBJ2-7; 10 positions match TRBD2. The germline CDR1 and CDR2 sequences are WNHNN and SYGVQD (reference sequence). This CDR3 is built from 16 residues. V shed 2 bases, J shed 5 bases, and the junction held 9 bases outside the gene matches.

This chain connects TRBV7-9 to TRBJ2-1; 13 bases are shared with TRBD2. This CDR3 is 14 amino acids long. J was trimmed by 10 bases and V by 5 bases; bases with no gene match: 5. Germline-derived CDR1 and CDR2 are SEHNR and FQNEAQ (reference sequence). In nucleotides, the CDR3 is TGTGCCAGCAGCGCCGGGACTAGCGGGGTGGAGCAGTTCTTC. Translating it yields CASSAGTSGVEQFF.

This clone was seen only a few times. The CDR3 sequence: CAISETVGSYEQYF. Written as DNA, the CDR3 is TGTGCCATCAGTGAGACGGTCGGCAGCTACGAGCAGTACTTC. The chain uses TRBV10-3 and TRBJ2-7; D is unclear. The germline gives CDR1 ENHRY, CDR2 SYGVKD. V dropped 2 bases and J dropped 3 bases, with 11 bases sitting between them. CDR3 size: 14 residues.

This chain links TRBV19 with TRBJ1-2; 7 bases map to TRBD1. The J segment lost 8 bases and the V segment lost 7 bases, leaving 10 bases of the junction unmatched. The CDR3 consists of 13 residues. Germline loops: CDR1 LNHDA, CDR2 SQIVND (reference sequence). CDR3 sequence reads: CASTPTGLRGYTF. The CDR3 DNA is TGTGCCAGTACCCCGACAGGGCTTCGCGGCTACACCTTC.

This clone has just one count. The chain couples TRBV5-6 to TRBJ1-5; TRBD1 matches 8 bases. Per the germline V gene, CDR1 is SGHDT and CDR2 is YYEEEE. This CDR3 contains 16 residues. The V segment lost 4 bases and the J segment 5 bases; nucleotides outside the gene matches: 11. CDR3 bases: TGTGCCAGCAGCCGCTGGACAGGGTTCGGTCATCAGCCCCAGCATTTT. Its protein product is CASSRWTGFGHQPQHF.

This chain joins TRBV5-4 and TRBJ1-4; D call uncertain. This CDR3 region has 15 residues. The V end lost 3 bases, the J end lost 3 bases, and 12 bases lay between the germline ends. Germline CDR1 SGHNT, CDR2 YYREEE (reference sequence). The CDR3 DNA is TGTGCCAGCAGCTCCGAGTGGGGAGCTAATGAAAAACTGTTTTTT. It translates to CASSSEWGANEKLFF.

In this sample, this clone turned up a few times. This sequence joins TRBV7-8 and TRBJ1-5; the D gene is possibly TRBD1 (6 bases). The CDR3 totals 14 residues. V lost 1 base, J lost 3 bases, and 7 bases lay in between. The germline gives CDR1 SGHVS, CDR2 FQNEAQ. The CDR3 is CASSLGTDNQPQHF. The CDR3 nucleotides read TGTGCCAGCAGCTTAGGGACAGACAATCAGCCCCAGCATTTT.

The chain employs TRBV12-2 and TRBJ1-2. TRBV12-2 is deemed a pseudogene. The CDR3 loop spans 10 amino acids. The CDR3 reads CAEGGLGYTF. The CDR3 bases are TGTGCAGAAGGAGGGCTCGGCTACACCTTC.

This clone was seen once. The chain has TRBV19 and TRBJ2-7; a weak D match, TRBD1 (5 bases). Trimming took off 3 bases at V and 5 bases at J, with 14 bases between the two ends. Germline loops: CDR1 LNHDA, CDR2 SQIVND (reference sequence). This CDR3 comprises 14 residues. The CDR3 DNA sequence: TGTGCCAGTAGTATCAGGGCCCTGAGCGACGAGCAGTACTTC. It encodes CASSIRALSDEQYF.

This rearrangement joins TRBV3-1 (or the pseudogene TRBV3-2) to TRBJ2-1, with D perhaps TRBD2 (5 bases). Germline CDR1 reads LGHDT; CDR2 reads YNNKEL (reference sequence). CDR3 size: 15 residues. The germline V and J ends were trimmed by 0 bases and 8 bases, with 14 bases remaining between them. The CDR3 spells CASSQEQLVFHEQFF. DNA for the CDR3: TGTGCCAGCAGCCAAGAACAACTAGTATTCCATGAGCAGTTCTTC.